The clone carrying this TCR beta chain was seen only a few times. The antigen is not known. Positive CCR7 selection of CD45RO-negative cells yielded the naive CD8 cells, and terminally differentiated effector memory CD45RA+ cells were excluded. The data stem from a study of shared clonotypes between healthy human individuals. Study in general: Aged between 18 and 49, the donors were a couple of women and three men. Study-level points and caveats: Clonotypes not shared had lower generation probabilities than those common to all four donors. Donor scarcity curtailed the genetic and exposure-history diversity represented herein.

A deep-level run was used for the assay. The data were produced by immunoSEQ multiplex PCR, yet TCRdb's version contains in-frame clones alone and is incomplete. The sample carries about 2.1 million clones, around 93% recorded once. The CDR3 extends over 11 amino acids. V lost 8 bases, J lost 5 bases, and 9 bases lay in between. Germline V CDR1 and CDR2: SGHTA, FQGNSA. The receptor comes from a man aged 18 to 35 in good health. Some clones in this sample may be carry-over from other donors' samples. The chain couples TRBV7-2 to TRBJ1-1; D call uncertain. Material: naive CD8+ T cells from PBMCs. The CDR3 region is CASLLGTEAFF. CDR3 sequence (DNA): TGTGCCAGCCTCCTGGGTACTGAAGCTTTCTTT.